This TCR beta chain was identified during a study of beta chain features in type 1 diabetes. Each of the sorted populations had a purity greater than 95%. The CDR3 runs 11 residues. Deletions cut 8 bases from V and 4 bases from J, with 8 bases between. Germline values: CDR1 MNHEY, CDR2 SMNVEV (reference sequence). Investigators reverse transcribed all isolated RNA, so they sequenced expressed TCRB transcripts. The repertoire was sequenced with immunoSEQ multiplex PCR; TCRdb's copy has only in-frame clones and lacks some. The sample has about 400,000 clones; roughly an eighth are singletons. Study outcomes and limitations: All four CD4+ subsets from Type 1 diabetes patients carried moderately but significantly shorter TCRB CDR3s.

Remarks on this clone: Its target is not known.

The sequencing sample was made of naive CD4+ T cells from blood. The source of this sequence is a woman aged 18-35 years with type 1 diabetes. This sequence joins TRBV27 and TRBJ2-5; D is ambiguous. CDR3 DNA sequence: TGTGCCAGCGGCCACAGAGAGACCCAGTACTTC. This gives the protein CASGHRETQYF.